Following are 30 T cell receptor beta chains from one sample sequenced in a study of blood T cell repertoires in COVID-19. Produced via immunoSEQ multiplex PCR; TCRdb's table is partial and in-frame only. The data hold 200,000 to 250,000 clones, with 70% to 90% observed a single time. Sequencing was done on a sample of peripheral blood. The origin of the receptors is a man in his 60s with acute or convalescent COVID-19.

This clone was observed a single time. V usage is TRBV28 and J usage is TRBJ2-5; 11 bases are a match to TRBD1. The CDR3 runs to 17 residues. Germline loops: CDR1 MDHEN, CDR2 SYDVKM. The trim removed 1 base at V and 4 bases at J, leaving 8 bases unmatched. CDR3 sequence: CASSLSGTGGLRETQYF. DNA for the CDR3: TGTGCCAGCAGTTTATCCGGGACAGGGGGACTTAGAGAGACCCAGTACTTC.

This clone was seen once. The gene calls are TRBV27 and TRBJ1-5; the D is unclear. This CDR3 is built from 16 residues. Trimming cost V 0 bases and J 5 bases, with 14 bases left between them. The germline gives CDR1 MNHEY, CDR2 SMNVEV (reference sequence). The CDR3 DNA reads TGTGCCAGCAGTTTATCCCCCGGGTTCCCCCATCAGCCCCAGCATTTT. Residues: CASSLSPGFPHQPQHF.

The chain recombines TRBV28 with TRBJ2-3; 10 positions agree with TRBD1. The CDR3 is made up of 16 amino acids. The V gene's germline CDR1 is MDHEN and CDR2 SYDVKM. J gave up 6 bases and V 5 bases, and 11 bases lay outside the gene matches. The CDR3 loop reads CASSPYLGTGEDTQYF. CDR3 coding DNA: TGTGCCAGCAGTCCCTACCTCGGGACAGGGGAGGATACGCAGTATTTT.

The chain joins TRBV11-2 to TRBJ2-7; D might be TRBD2 (5 bases). Germline loops: CDR1 SGHAT, CDR2 FQNNGV. V was clipped by 5 bases and J by 2 bases, with 16 bases between them. The CDR3 extends over 15 amino acids. The chain's CDR3 is CASSPVGSGAYEQYF. In nucleotides, the CDR3 is TGTGCCAGCAGCCCCGTGGGATCCGGGGCCTACGAGCAGTACTTC.

This chain links TRBV28 with TRBJ2-3; 7 bases match TRBD1. This CDR3 contains 18 residues. V lost 3 bases and J lost 2; bases outside the gene matches: 14. Germline assignment: CDR1 MDHEN and CDR2 SYDVKM. This CDR3 reads CASSFPINRGRATDTQYF. The CDR3 bases are TGTGCCAGCAGTTTCCCTATCAACAGGGGTAGAGCCACAGATACGCAGTATTTT.

The chain combines TRBV18 with TRBJ2-7, with 9 bases lining up with TRBD1. V was clipped by 4 bases and J by 2 bases; unmatched bases: 12. CDR3 length equals 17 residues. CDR1 KGHSH and CDR2 LQKENI come from the germline V gene. CDR3 sequence reads: CASSLTIAGTGPYEQYF. The CDR3 DNA is TGTGCCAGCTCACTAACCATCGCCGGGACAGGGCCCTACGAGCAGTACTTC.

The chain is built from TRBV5-6 and TRBJ2-5; D possibly corresponds to TRBD1 (6 bases). CDR3 length: 15 residues. Trimming stripped 1 base from V and 2 bases from J, with 12 bases between. Germline-derived CDR1 and CDR2 are SGHDT and YYEEEE. The CDR3 sequence: CASSLLLGTQETQYF. The CDR3 bases are TGTGCCAGCAGCTTGCTGTTAGGGACACAAGAGACCCAGTACTTC. Full variable domain (rest looked up from reference TRBV5-6 and TRBJ2-5): DAGVTQSPTHLIKTRGQQVTLRCSPKSGHDTVSWYQQALGQGPQFIFQYYEEEERQRGNFPDRFSGHQFPNYSSELNVNALLLGDSALYLCASSLLLGTQETQYFGPGTRLLVL.

The chain combines TRBV5-1 with TRBJ1-2, with TRBD1 matching 7 bases. This CDR3 has 15 residues. Germline-derived CDR1 and CDR2 are SGHRS and YFSETQ. J gave up 8 bases and V 5 bases, and 15 bases lay outside the gene matches. The DNA for the CDR3 is TGCGCCAGCAGTTCGGGACAGAGTGGGTTAGGAGGCTACACCTTC. The encoded protein is CASSSGQSGLGGYTF.

This clone was observed a single time. This rearrangement joins TRBV11-3 to TRBJ2-5; D is ambiguous. The germline gives CDR1 SGHNT, CDR2 YENEEA. The V end lost 3 bases, the J end lost 5 bases, and 7 bases lay between the germline ends. The CDR3 covers 12 residues. The CDR3 protein is CASSLVEETQYF. The CDR3 DNA follows: TGTGCCAGCAGCTTGGTGGAGGAGACCCAGTACTTC.

The chain recombines TRBV11-3 with TRBJ1-2; D call uncertain. Germline loops: CDR1 SGHNT, CDR2 YENEEA. Trimming left V 2 bases short and J 1 base short, with 5 bases between. The CDR3 extends over 13 amino acids. In nucleotides, the CDR3 is TGTGCCAGCAGCTTAAGAGTTAACTATGGCTACACCTTC. It specifies CASSLRVNYGYTF.

J is TRBJ1-5 and V is TRBV9, with D maybe TRBD1 (5 bases). The CDR3 runs to 15 residues. Germline lookup yields CDR1 SGDLS and CDR2 YYNGEE. Trimming removed 4 bases at V and 4 bases at J, with 15 bases between. CDR3 sequence reads: CASSRGAVGNQPQHF. DNA for the CDR3: TGTGCCAGCAGCCGCGGGGCAGTTGGAAATCAGCCCCAGCATTTT.

The V gene is TRBV6-2 or TRBV6-3, the J gene TRBJ2-5, with TRBD2 as a possible D gene (6 bases). CDR1 and CDR2 from the germline V gene are MNHEY and SVGEGT. The V end lost 0 bases, the J end lost 3 bases, and 14 bases lay between the germline ends. The CDR3 has 16 residues. The CDR3 reads CASSYSILAVEETQYF. CDR3 DNA: TGTGCCAGCAGTTACTCGATCTTAGCGGTTGAAGAGACCCAGTACTTC.

The chain combines TRBV7-2 with TRBJ2-7, with 7 bases that match TRBD2. Trimming took 1 base from V and 2 from J; bases not matched to a gene: 5. This CDR3 has 15 residues. The germline CDR1 and CDR2 sequences are SGHTA and FQGNSA. The CDR3 spells CASSLGQRGTYEQYF. The CDR3 region has the DNA TGTGCCAGCAGCTTAGGTCAGCGGGGAACCTACGAGCAGTACTTC.

This chain joins TRBV25-1 and TRBJ1-4, with D tentatively TRBD1 (6 bases). Trimming stripped 2 bases from V and 7 bases from J, with 11 bases between. Germline V CDR1 and CDR2: MGHDK, SYGVNS. The CDR3 has 14 residues. CDR3 in DNA: TGTGCCAGCAGTGAAACAGGGTATGCTGAAAAACTGTTTTTT. Encoded protein: CASSETGYAEKLFF.

The chain links TRBV9 to TRBJ2-5; 11 nucleotides align to TRBD2. V gave up 3 bases and J gave up 0 bases; unmatched junction bases: 10. The CDR3 totals 18 residues. Germline-derived CDR1 and CDR2 are SGDLS and YYNGEE. The CDR3 DNA sequence: TGTGCCAGCAGCGCCGGACTTAGCGGGAGGGGGTACCAAGAGACCCAGTACTTC. Residues: CASSAGLSGRGYQETQYF.

This clone showed up just a few times. This chain joins TRBV15 and TRBJ2-1, with 8 bases that match TRBD2. J gave up 6 bases and V 6 bases, and 10 bases lay outside the gene matches. The CDR3 is 15 residues long. The germline gives CDR1 LNHNV, CDR2 YYDKDF (reference sequence). The CDR3 DNA reads TGTGCCACCAGAGATAACGGGAGGGCCGCCAATGAGCAGTTCTTC. Encoded protein: CATRDNGRAANEQFF.

CDR3 sequence reads: CASSLLRGLNEKLFF. CDR3 DNA: TGTGCCAGCAGCTTGCTTCGGGGTTTAAATGAAAAACTGTTTTTT. This chain joins TRBV5-6 and TRBJ1-4; D gene unclear. V lost 1 base to trimming and J lost 5 bases, with 12 bases between them. CDR1 is SGHDT and CDR2 is YYEEEE in the germline V gene. This CDR3 spans 15 amino acids.

The chain is built from TRBV12-5 and TRBJ2-7, with D hard to call. V dropped 1 base and J dropped 4 bases, with 8 bases sitting between them. CDR3 length: 13 amino acids. Germline CDR1 LGHNT, CDR2 FRNRAP. In DNA form, the CDR3 reads TGTGCTAGTGGTTTGGAAATTCAATACGAGCAGTACTTC. It specifies CASGLEIQYEQYF.

The chain carries TRBV27 and TRBJ2-1, with 10 bases that match TRBD1. CDR3 length: 17 amino acids. Germline V gives CDR1 MNHEY, CDR2 SMNVEV (reference sequence). Trimming cost V 4 bases and J 9 bases; bases outside gene matches: 15. CDR3 residues: CASSSIFGQGEISEQFF. The CDR3 nucleotides read TGTGCCAGCAGTTCGATTTTTGGACAGGGGGAGATTAGTGAGCAGTTCTTC.

This chain joins TRBV7-2 and TRBJ2-1; 12 positions match TRBD2. V shed 3 bases and J 4 bases; nucleotides not matched to a gene: 7. The CDR3 runs 17 residues. Germline V gene sequence: CDR1 SGHTA, CDR2 FQGNSA. CDR3 DNA sequence: TGTGCCAGCAGCTTCTATCCCCTAGCGGGAGGGTACAATGAGCAGTTCTTC. It translates to CASSFYPLAGGYNEQFF.

CDR3 region: CASSSLAGGPYNEQFF. In nucleotides, the CDR3 is TGTGCCAGCAGTTCCCTAGCGGGAGGGCCCTACAATGAGCAGTTCTTC. This chain uses TRBV27 with TRBJ2-1, with 12 bases lining up with TRBD2. Germline values: CDR1 MNHEY, CDR2 SMNVEV (reference sequence). CDR3 length: 16 amino acids. With V trimmed by 4 bases and J by 2 bases, 3 bases remained unmatched.

The CDR3 reads CASSSPSGGTNTGELFF. The DNA of the CDR3 is TGTGCCAGCAGCAGCCCCTCTGGCGGGACGAACACCGGGGAGCTGTTTTTT. This chain uses TRBV9 with TRBJ2-2; TRBD2 might be the D (6 bases). This CDR3 contains 17 residues. V dropped 4 bases and J dropped 0 bases, with 16 bases sitting between them. Germline V lookup: CDR1 SGDLS, CDR2 YYNGEE.

The chain couples TRBV9 to TRBJ2-7; maybe TRBD1 (5 bases). The germline V gene encodes CDR1 SGDLS and CDR2 YYNGEE. The length of the CDR3 is 15 residues. V was trimmed by 5 bases and J by 5 bases, leaving 20 bases between them. The CDR3 loop reads CASSPRTQSNNEQYF. The CDR3 DNA reads TGTGCCAGCAGTCCCCGGACACAATCTAATAACGAGCAGTACTTC.

The chain recombines TRBV6-5 with TRBJ1-3; 7 bases fit TRBD1. Unmatched junction bases numbered 8, after V lost 6 bases and J lost 3 bases. This CDR3 region has 15 residues. From germline, CDR1 is MNHEY and CDR2 SVGAGI. CDR3 loop: CASRVTGTVGNTIYF. As DNA, the CDR3 is TGTGCCAGCAGAGTTACGGGGACAGTTGGAAACACCATATATTTT.

The chain links TRBV9 to TRBJ2-3; D uncertain. V lost 0 bases to trimming and J lost 2 bases, with 10 bases between them. The germline V gene encodes CDR1 SGDLS and CDR2 YYNGEE. There are 15 residues in the CDR3. CDR3 loop: CASSVVATTTDTQYF. The CDR3 region has the DNA TGTGCCAGCAGCGTAGTAGCTACCACCACAGATACGCAGTATTTT.

J is TRBJ2-5 and V is TRBV5-1; TRBD1 matches at 7 bases. Germline CDR1 SGHRS, CDR2 YFSETQ. Trimming took 2 bases from V and 1 from J; bases not matched to a gene: 8. The CDR3 loop spans 16 amino acids. The CDR3 reads CASSLDSGTVQETQYF. CDR3 sequence (DNA): TGCGCCAGCAGCTTAGATTCCGGGACAGTCCAAGAGACCCAGTACTTC.

This sequence joins TRBV30 and TRBJ2-3, with D tentatively TRBD2 (6 bases). V was cut by 4 bases and J by 2 bases, with 13 bases left in between. The germline V gene has CDR1 GTSNPN and CDR2 SVGIG (reference sequence). The CDR3 totals 14 residues. This chain's CDR3 is CAWIKGGITDTQYF. CDR3 nucleotides: TGTGCCTGGATAAAGGGCGGGATCACAGATACGCAGTATTTT.

The chain carries TRBV5-5 and TRBJ2-1; TRBD2 matches at 14 bases. Per germline, CDR1 SGHKS and CDR2 YYEKEE (reference sequence). The J segment lost 9 bases and the V segment lost 4 bases, leaving 6 bases of the junction unmatched. The CDR3 length is 15 residues. The CDR3 region has the DNA TGTGCCAGCAGCCCGGGACTAGCGGGAGTACGTGAGCAGTTCTTC. Its protein is CASSPGLAGVREQFF. Filled out from reference TRBV5-5 and TRBJ2-1, the complete variable domain reads DAGVTQSPTHLIKTRGQQVTLRCSPISGHKSVSWYQQVLGQGPQFIFQYYEKEERGRGNFPDRFSARQFPNYSSELNVNALLLGDSALYLCASSPGLAGVREQFFGPGTRLTVL.

V gene TRBV30 combines with J gene TRBJ1-3, with 8 positions matching TRBD1. The V gene's germline CDR1 is GTSNPN and CDR2 SVGIG (reference sequence). This CDR3 is built from 15 residues. Trimming cost V 1 base and J 0 bases; bases outside gene matches: 2. Here the CDR3 reads CAWSGDRISGNTIYF. DNA for the CDR3: TGTGCCTGGAGTGGGGACAGGATCTCTGGAAACACCATATATTTT.

This clone was seen only a few times. The chain recombines TRBV6-2 or TRBV6-3 with TRBJ2-2, with D perhaps TRBD1 (6 bases). Germline V CDR1 and CDR2: MNHEY, SVGEGT. With 4 bases removed from V and 6 bases from J, the gap between germline ends came to 21 bases. CDR3 length: 17 residues. The CDR3: CASSSDTGIRRAGELFF. Here the CDR3 DNA reads TGTGCCAGCAGTTCCGACACAGGGATTAGAAGGGCCGGGGAGCTGTTTTTT.